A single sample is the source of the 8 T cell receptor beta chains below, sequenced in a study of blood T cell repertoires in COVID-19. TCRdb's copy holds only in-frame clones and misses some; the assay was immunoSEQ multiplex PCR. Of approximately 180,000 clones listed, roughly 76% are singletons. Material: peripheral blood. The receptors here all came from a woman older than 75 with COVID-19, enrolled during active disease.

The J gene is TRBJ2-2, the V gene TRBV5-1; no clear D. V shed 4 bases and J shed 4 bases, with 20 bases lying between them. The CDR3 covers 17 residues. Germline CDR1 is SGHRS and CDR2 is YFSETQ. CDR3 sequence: CASSMPRDNFPTGELFF. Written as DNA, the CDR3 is TGCGCCAGCAGCATGCCCCGTGACAATTTCCCCACCGGGGAGCTGTTTTTT.

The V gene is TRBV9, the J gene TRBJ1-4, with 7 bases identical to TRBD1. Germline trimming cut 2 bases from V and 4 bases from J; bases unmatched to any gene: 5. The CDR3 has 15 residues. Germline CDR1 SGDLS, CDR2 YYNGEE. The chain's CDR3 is CASSVQTGFNEKLFF. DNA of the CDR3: TGTGCCAGCAGCGTCCAGACAGGGTTTAATGAAAAACTGTTTTTT.

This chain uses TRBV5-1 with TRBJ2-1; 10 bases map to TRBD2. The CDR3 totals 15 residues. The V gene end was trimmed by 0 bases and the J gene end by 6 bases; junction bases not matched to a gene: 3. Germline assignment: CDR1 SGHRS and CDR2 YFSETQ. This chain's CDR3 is CASSLVAGGSNEQFF. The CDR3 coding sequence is TGCGCCAGCAGCTTGGTAGCGGGAGGAAGCAATGAGCAGTTCTTC.

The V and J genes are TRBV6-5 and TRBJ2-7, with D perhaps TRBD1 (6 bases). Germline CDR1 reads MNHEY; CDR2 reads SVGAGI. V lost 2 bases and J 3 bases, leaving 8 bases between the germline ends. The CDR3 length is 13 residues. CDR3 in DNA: TGTGCCAGCAGTTACGGGGACATCTACGAGCAGTACTTC. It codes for CASSYGDIYEQYF.

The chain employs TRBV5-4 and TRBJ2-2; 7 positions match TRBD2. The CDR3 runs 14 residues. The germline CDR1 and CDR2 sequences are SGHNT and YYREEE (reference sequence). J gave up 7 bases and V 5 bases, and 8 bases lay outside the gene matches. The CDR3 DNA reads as TGTGCCAGCAGGGGAGGGCAGGCTTACGGGGAGCTGTTTTTT. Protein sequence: CASRGGQAYGELFF.

The CDR3 bases are TGTGCCAGCAGCCAAGTTTCCGAGACTGAAGCTTTCTTT. It yields the protein CASSQVSETEAFF. The chain couples TRBV3-1 (or the pseudogene TRBV3-2) to TRBJ1-1; D gene unclear. Trimming pared 1 base from V and 5 bases from J, leaving 8 bases between. The CDR3 totals 13 residues. The germline gives CDR1 LGHDT, CDR2 YNNKEL (reference sequence).

This chain's CDR3 is CASSLATGFGYGYTF. The CDR3 nucleotides read TGCGCCAGCAGCTTGGCGACAGGTTTTGGGTATGGCTACACCTTC. The chain joins TRBV5-1 to TRBJ1-2; possible D gene TRBD1, 6 bases. The CDR3 spans 15 residues. CDR1 is SGHRS, CDR2 YFSETQ, per germline. The V and J ends lost 0 bases and 5 bases respectively, with 14 bases between them.

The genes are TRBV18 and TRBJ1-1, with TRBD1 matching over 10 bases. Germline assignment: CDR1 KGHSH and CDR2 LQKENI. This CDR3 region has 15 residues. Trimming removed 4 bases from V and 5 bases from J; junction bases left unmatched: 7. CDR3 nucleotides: TGTGCCAGCTCACTATCCCGGGACAGGGGAACTGAAGCTTTCTTT. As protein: CASSLSRDRGTEAFF.